These T cell receptor beta chains were read from a single sample in a study of shared clonotypes between healthy human individuals. The assay was immunoSEQ multiplex PCR, and TCRdb's table has in-frame clones only and misses some. The sample lists about half a million clones; approximately 81% were seen once. Sample: PBMCs. Receptors were obtained from a woman aged 40 to 50 in good health. Some clones in this sample may be carry-over from other donors' samples. Both conserved end residues are part of each CDR3. D genes are given only for firm matches. Size tells how often a clone was seen (once, few, many) or the class of an expanded clone, and some rows leave it out.

clone_size | j_call | d_call | v_call | cdr3_aa | cdr3_nt
. | TRBJ2-1 | . | TRBV7-9 | CASSQPIAGPDYNEQFF | TGTGCCAGCAGCCAACCCATAGCTGGACCAGACTACAATGAGCAGTTCTTC
. | TRBJ2-7 | TRBD2 | TRBV7-2 | CASSQALAGGQSSYEQYF | TGTGCCAGCAGCCAAGCACTAGCGGGAGGACAAAGCTCCTACGAGCAGTACTTC
few | TRBJ1-1 | . | TRBV9 | CASSEQVNTEAFF | TGTGCCAGCAGCGAACAGGTTAACACTGAAGCTTTCTTT
. | TRBJ2-1 | . | TRBV7-6 | CASSLHSPDRSHNEQFF | TGTGCCAGCAGCTTACATTCCCCTGATCGATCCCACAATGAGCAGTTCTTC
. | TRBJ2-5 | . | TRBV9 | CASSVGPESQETQYF | TGTGCCAGCAGCGTAGGTCCAGAATCGCAAGAGACCCAGTACTTC
. | TRBJ1-2 | . | TRBV4-1 | CASSQDPQGTYGYTF | TGCGCCAGCAGCCAAGATCCCCAGGGGACCTATGGCTACACCTTC
. | TRBJ2-7 | . | TRBV5-6 | CASSLVGNYEQYF | TGTGCCAGCAGCTTGGTAGGGAACTACGAGCAGTACTTC
. | TRBJ1-5 | TRBD1 | TRBV19 | CASSATGGQEPQHF | TGTGCCAGTAGTGCGACAGGGGGCCAGGAGCCCCAGCATTTT
. | TRBJ2-1 | . | TRBV6-1 | CALSRDPGTYNEQFF | TGTGCCCTTAGTAGAGACCCGGGCACCTACAATGAGCAGTTCTTC
. | TRBJ2-5 | . | TRBV5-1 | CASSLEGTPGTQYF | TGCGCCAGCAGCTTGGAGGGGACCCCAGGGACCCAGTACTTC
. | TRBJ2-1 | TRBD1 | TRBV19 | CASSPGDSYNEQFF | TGTGCCAGTAGTCCAGGGGACAGCTACAATGAGCAGTTCTTC
. | TRBJ2-7 | . | TRBV5-1 | CASSLGPRASEQYF | TGCGCCAGCAGCTTGGGTCCCCGGGCGAGTGAGCAGTACTTC
few | TRBJ2-7 | . | TRBV15 | CATSRGGGAYEQYF | TGTGCCACCAGCAGAGGAGGAGGGGCCTACGAGCAGTACTTC